This T cell receptor (beta chain) was retrieved from a study of control samples from healthy donors and cancer patients. The ends lost 3 bases at V and 2 bases at J; junction bases unmatched: 10. Germline-derived CDR1 and CDR2 are DFQATT and SNEGSKA (reference sequence). This CDR3 contains 18 residues. TCRdb's copy holds only in-frame clones and misses some; the assay was immunoSEQ multiplex PCR. The sample lists 80,000 to 100,000 clones, 88% occurring once. Material for sequencing was blood. The V call is TRBV20-1, the J call TRBJ2-3; 14 nucleotides align to TRBD2. The clonotype comes from a man aged 25-40 years in good health. The CDR3 region has the DNA TGCAGTGCTAGTGGACTAGCGGGAGGTTTCGGTTACACAGATACGCAGTATTTT. Amino acid sequence: CSASGLAGGFGYTDTQYF.